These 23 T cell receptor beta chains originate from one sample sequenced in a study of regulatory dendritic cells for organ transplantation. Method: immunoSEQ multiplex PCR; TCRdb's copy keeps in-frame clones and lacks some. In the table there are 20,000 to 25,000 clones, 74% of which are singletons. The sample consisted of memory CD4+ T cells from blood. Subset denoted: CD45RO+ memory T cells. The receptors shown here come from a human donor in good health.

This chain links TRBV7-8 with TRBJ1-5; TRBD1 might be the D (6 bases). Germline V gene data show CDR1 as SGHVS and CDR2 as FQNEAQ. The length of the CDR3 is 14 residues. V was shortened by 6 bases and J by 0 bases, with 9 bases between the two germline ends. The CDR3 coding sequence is TGTGCCAGCAGGGGGACAAATAGCAATCAGCCCCAGCATTTT. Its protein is CASRGTNSNQPQHF.

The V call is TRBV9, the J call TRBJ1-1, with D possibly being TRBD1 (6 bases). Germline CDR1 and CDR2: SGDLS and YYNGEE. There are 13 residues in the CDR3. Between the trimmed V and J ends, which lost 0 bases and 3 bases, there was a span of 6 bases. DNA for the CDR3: TGTGCCAGCAGCGTAGACAGGGACACTGAAGCTTTCTTT. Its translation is CASSVDRDTEAFF.

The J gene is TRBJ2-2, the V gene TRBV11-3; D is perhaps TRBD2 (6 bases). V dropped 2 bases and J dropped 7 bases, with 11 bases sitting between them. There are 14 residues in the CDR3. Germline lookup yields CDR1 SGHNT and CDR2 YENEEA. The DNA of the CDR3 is TGTGCCAGCAGCTTAAATAGGAGGGGCGGGGAGCTGTTTTTT. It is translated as CASSLNRRGGELFF.

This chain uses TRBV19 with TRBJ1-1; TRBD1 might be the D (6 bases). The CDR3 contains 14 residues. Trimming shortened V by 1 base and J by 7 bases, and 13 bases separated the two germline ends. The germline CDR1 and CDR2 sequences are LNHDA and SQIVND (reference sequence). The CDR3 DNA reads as TGTGCCAGTAGTATAGGTTTGGCAGGGGTTGAAGCTTTCTTT. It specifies CASSIGLAGVEAFF.

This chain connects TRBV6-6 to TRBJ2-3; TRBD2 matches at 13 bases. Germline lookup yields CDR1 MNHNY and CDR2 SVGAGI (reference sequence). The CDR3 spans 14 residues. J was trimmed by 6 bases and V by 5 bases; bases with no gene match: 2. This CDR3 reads CASSTSGGEDTQYF. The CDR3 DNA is TGTGCCAGCAGTACTAGCGGGGGGGAGGATACGCAGTATTTT.

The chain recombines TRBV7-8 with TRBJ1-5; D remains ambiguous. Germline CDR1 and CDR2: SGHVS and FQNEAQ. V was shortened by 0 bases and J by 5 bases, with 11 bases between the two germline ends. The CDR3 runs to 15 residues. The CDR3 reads CASSLALRGDQPQHF. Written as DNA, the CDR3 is TGTGCCAGCAGCTTAGCGCTTCGGGGAGATCAGCCCCAGCATTTT.

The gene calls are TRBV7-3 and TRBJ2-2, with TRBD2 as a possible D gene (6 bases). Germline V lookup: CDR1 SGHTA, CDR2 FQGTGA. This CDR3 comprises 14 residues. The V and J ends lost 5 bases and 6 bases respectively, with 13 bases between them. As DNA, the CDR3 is TGTGCCAGCAGCATCTCGACTAGTGCCGGGGAGCTGTTTTTT. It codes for CASSISTSAGELFF. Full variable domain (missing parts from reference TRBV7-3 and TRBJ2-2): GAGVSQTPSNKVTEKGKYVELRCDPISGHTALYWYRQSLGQGPEFLIYFQGTGAADDSGLPNDRFFAVRPEGSVSTLKIQRTERGDSAVYLCASSISTSAGELFFGEGSRLTVL.

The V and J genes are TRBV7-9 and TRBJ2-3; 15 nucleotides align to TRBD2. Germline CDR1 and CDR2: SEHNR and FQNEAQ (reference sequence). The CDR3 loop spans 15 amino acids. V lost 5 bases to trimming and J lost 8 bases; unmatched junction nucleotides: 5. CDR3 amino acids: CASSPPGLAGGTQYF. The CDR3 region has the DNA TGTGCCAGCAGCCCCCCGGGACTAGCGGGGGGTACGCAGTATTTT. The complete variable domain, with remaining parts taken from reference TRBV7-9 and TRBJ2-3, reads DTGVSQNPRHKITKRGQNVTFRCDPISEHNRLYWYRQTLGQGPEFLTYFQNEAQLEKSRLLSDRFSAERPKGSFSTLEIQRTEQGDSAMYLCASSPPGLAGGTQYFGPGTRLTVL.

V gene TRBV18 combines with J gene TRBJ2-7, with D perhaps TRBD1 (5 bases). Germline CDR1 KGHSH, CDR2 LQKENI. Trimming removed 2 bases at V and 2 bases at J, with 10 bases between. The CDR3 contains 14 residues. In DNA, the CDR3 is TGTGCCAGCTCACCAATTCAGACAGCCTACGAGCAGTACTTC. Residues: CASSPIQTAYEQYF.

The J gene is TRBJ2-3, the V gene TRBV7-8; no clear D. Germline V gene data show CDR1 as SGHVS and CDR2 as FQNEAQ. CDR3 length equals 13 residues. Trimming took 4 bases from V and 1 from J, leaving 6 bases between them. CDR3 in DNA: TGTGCCAGCAGCTCCTCGGGCACAGATACGCAGTATTTT. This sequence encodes CASSSSGTDTQYF.

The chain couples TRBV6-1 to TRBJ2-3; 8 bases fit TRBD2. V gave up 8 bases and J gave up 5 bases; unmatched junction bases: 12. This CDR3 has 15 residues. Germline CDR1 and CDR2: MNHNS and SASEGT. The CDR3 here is CASLLHGGAIDTQYF. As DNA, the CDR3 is TGTGCCAGCCTCTTGCACGGGGGGGCCATAGATACGCAGTATTTT.

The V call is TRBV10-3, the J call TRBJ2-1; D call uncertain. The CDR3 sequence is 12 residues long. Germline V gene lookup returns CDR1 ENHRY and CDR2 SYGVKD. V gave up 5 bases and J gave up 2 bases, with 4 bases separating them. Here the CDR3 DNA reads TGTGCCATCAGTCAAACCTACAATGAGCAGTTCTTC. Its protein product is CAISQTYNEQFF.

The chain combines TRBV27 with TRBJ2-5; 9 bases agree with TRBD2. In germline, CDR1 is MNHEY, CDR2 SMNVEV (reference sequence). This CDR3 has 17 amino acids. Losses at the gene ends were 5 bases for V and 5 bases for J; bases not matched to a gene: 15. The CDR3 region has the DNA TGTGCCAGCAGTCTCGGGGTAGCGGGGGACCCTTTGGAGACCCAGTACTTC. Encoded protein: CASSLGVAGDPLETQYF.

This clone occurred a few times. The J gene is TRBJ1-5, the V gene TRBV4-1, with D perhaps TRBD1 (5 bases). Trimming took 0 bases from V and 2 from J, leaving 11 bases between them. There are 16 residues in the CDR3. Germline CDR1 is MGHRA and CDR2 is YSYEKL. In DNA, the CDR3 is TGCGCCAGCAGCCAAGACGGGGGGGTGGGCAATCAGCCCCAGCATTTT. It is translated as CASSQDGGVGNQPQHF.

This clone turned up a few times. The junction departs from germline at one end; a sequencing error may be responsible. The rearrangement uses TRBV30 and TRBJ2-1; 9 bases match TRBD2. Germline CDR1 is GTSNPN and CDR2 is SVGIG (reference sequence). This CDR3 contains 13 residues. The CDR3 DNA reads TGTGCCTGGAGAGTTCAGCGGGGGGCCCCCAGGCTCTTC. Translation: CAWRVQRGAPRLF.

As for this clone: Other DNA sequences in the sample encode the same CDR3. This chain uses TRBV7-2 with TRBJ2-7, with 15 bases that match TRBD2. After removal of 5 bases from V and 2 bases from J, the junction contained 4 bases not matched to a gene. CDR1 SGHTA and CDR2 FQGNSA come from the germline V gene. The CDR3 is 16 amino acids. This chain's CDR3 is CASSPRTSGGAYEQYF. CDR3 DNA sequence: TGTGCCAGCAGCCCACGGACTAGCGGGGGGGCCTACGAGCAGTACTTC.

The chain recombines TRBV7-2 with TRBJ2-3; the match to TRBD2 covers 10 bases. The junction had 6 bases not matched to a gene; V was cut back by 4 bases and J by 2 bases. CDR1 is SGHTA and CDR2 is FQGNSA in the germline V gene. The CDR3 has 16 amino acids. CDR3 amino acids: CASSSLAGGLTDTQYF. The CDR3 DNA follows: TGTGCCAGCAGCTCGTTAGCGGGGGGCCTCACAGATACGCAGTATTTT.

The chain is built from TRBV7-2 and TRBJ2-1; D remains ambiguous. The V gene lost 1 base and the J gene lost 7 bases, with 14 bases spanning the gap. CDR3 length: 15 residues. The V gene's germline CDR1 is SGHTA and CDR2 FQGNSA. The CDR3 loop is CASSLGITRSNEQFF. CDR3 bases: TGTGCCAGCAGCTTAGGGATAACGAGGAGTAATGAGCAGTTCTTC. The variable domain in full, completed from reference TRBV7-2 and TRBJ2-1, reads GAGVSQSPSNKVTEKGKDVELRCDPISGHTALYWYRQSLGQGLEFLIYFQGNSAPDKSGLPSDRFSAERTGGSVSTLTIQRTQQEDSAVYLCASSLGITRSNEQFFGPGTRLTVL.

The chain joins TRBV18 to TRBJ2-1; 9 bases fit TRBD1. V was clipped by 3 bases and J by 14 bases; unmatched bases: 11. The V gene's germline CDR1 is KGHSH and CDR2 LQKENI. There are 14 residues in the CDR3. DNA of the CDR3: TGTGCCAGCTCACCGAGTGAGGGGGACAGGGATAAGTTCTTC. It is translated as CASSPSEGDRDKFF.

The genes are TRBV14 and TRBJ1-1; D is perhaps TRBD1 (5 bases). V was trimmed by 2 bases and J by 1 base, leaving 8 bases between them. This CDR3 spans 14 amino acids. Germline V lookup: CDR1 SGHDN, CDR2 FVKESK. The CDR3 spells CASSQTTANTEAFF. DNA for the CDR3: TGTGCCAGCAGCCAAACGACAGCGAACACTGAAGCTTTCTTT.

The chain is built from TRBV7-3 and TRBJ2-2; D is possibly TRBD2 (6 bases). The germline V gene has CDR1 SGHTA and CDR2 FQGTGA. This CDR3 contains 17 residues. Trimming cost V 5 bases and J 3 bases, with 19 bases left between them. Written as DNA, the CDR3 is TGTGCCAGCAGCCCTGCCGGGTGGGGGGTGGACACCGGGGAGCTGTTTTTT. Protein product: CASSPAGWGVDTGELFF.

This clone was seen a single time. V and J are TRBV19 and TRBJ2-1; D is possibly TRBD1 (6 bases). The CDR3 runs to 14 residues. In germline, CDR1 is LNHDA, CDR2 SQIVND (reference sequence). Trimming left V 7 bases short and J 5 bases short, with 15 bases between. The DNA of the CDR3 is TGTGCCAGTAAGGTTACCGGGACAAACAATGAGCAGTTCTTC. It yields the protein CASKVTGTNNEQFF.

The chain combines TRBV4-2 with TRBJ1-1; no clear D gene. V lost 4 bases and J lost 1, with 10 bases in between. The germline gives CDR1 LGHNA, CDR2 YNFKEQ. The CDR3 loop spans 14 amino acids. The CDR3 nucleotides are TGTGCCAGCAGCCTGGGAGACTCGAACACTGAAGCTTTCTTT. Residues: CASSLGDSNTEAFF.